These T cell receptor beta chains were read from a single sample in a study of tumor and adjacent non-tumor tissue in lung cancer. Each CDR3 protein gets one entry after TCRdb re-called the multiplex PCR reads with MiXCR. Of over 100,000 distinct CDR3 sequences in the sample, 75% are singletons; the top ten hold about 39%. Sequencing was performed on lung tumor tissue. Source of these receptors: a woman aged 60-75 years with non-small cell lung cancer. Each CDR3 is given with its conserved first and last residue. The D gene is left open where the match is weak. Where a row states a size, it is once, few, many or the class of an expanded clone; other rows omit it.

j_call d_call v_call clone_size cdr3_aa cdr3_nt
TRBJ2-2 . TRBV11-2 . CASSLFQTWELFF TGTGCCAGCAGCTTATTCCAGACCTGGGAGCTGTTTTTT
TRBJ1-5 . TRBV6-2/TRBV6-3 . CASSYGPLGIQPHHF TGTGCTAGCAGTTACGGGCCGCTAGGGATTCAGCCCCATCATTTT
TRBJ2-7 TRBD1 TRBV11-3 . CAISSPTGTGIAGEQYF TGTGCCATCAGCTCCCCAACCGGGACAGGCATAGCTGGCGAGCAGTATTTC
TRBJ1-3 . TRBV20-1 . CSARDCLLGSTMYF TGCAGTGCTAGAGATTGCCTTCTCGGGAGCACCATGTATTTT
TRBJ1-1 . TRBV11-3 . CVCSSRVRRDDTEAFF TGTGTCTGCAGCTCTAGGGTCCGTCGGGATGACACTGAAGCTTTCTTT
TRBJ2-2 . TRBV6-5 many CASRHRDSLTGELFF TGTGCCAGCAGACACAGGGATTCCCTCACCGGGGAGCTGTTTTTT
TRBJ1-6 . TRBV11-2 . CASSLGPGPSPLHF TGTGCCAGCAGCTTAGGCCCAGGGCCCTCACCCCTCCACTTT
TRBJ2-1 . TRBV20-1 . CSAPPFNRNINEQLF TGCAGTGCCCCCCCCTTTAATCGGAATATCAATGAGCAGCTCTTC
TRBJ2-5 . TRBV29-1 . CSEETQETQYF TGCAGTGAGGAGACTCAAGAGACCCAGTACTTC
TRBJ1-1 . TRBV20-1 . CSASFPRNTEAIF TGCAGTGCTAGCTTTCCTCGAAACACTGAAGCTATCTTT
TRBJ2-5 . TRBV11-2 . CTSSPEGGQETQCF TGTACCAGCAGTCCAGAGGGCGGTCAAGAGACCCAGTGCTTC
TRBJ1-3 . TRBV20-1 . CSARPGEKGSGNTTYF TGCAGTGCTAGACCAGGGGAAAAAGGCTCTGGAAACACGACATATTTT
TRBJ2-7 TRBD1 TRBV5-1 . CDSSLEQGRIYEQYF TGCGACAGCAGCTTGGAACAGGGGCGGATCTACGAGCAGTACTTT
TRBJ2-1 . TRBV28 . CATDDRPDNEQFF TGTGCCACCGATGACAGGCCGGACAATGAGCAGTTCTTC
TRBJ2-7 . TRBV6-6 . CVSSHQTRGDYVQYF TGTGTCAGCAGTCACCAGACAAGGGGAGACTACGTGCAGTACTTC
TRBJ2-7 . TRBV28 . CASSPSWSSGSNDQYF TGTGCCAGCAGCCCATCCTGGTCCTCCGGTAGCAACGATCAGTACTTC
TRBJ2-5 TRBD2 TRBV6-5 . CAGSYGAGGSAETQYF TGTGCCGGCAGTTACGGAGCGGGAGGGTCCGCGGAGACCCAGTACTTC
TRBJ2-2 . TRBV6-5 . CASTADQTNIGELFF TGTGCCAGCACGGCCGACCAAACCAACATCGGGGAGCTGTTTTTT
TRBJ2-3 TRBD2 TRBV20-1 . CCARASLAGGADTQYF TGCTGTGCTAGGGCCAGCCTAGCGGGAGGAGCAGATACGCAGTATTTT
TRBJ1-6 . TRBV5-1 . CATRRGARSPLHF TGCGCCACTCGCCGGGGGGCACGTTCACCCCTCCACTTT
TRBJ1-2 . TRBV5-6 few CASSLALVTLSAGYTF TGTGCCAGCAGCTTGGCTCTAGTGACATTGAGCGCTGGCTACACCTTC
TRBJ1-1 . TRBV6-6 . CASSPRHGLRNTEAFF TGTGCCAGCAGTCCGAGACATGGCCTGAGAAACACTGAAGCTTTCTTT
TRBJ2-6 . TRBV7-9 . CAISSFRVGANVLTF TGTGCCATCAGCTCCTTCCGGGTCGGGGCCAACGTCCTGACTTTC
TRBJ1-2 . TRBV6-2/TRBV6-3 . CASSYLRMGYTF TGTGCCAGCAGTTACCTCAGGATGGGCTACACCTTC
TRBJ1-1 . TRBV11-3 . CVSNRNLDSAEAFF TGTGTCAGCAACAGGAATTTGGATAGCGCTGAAGCTTTCTTT
TRBJ2-5 . TRBV12-3/TRBV12-4 . CASSVRGVKETQYF TGTGCCAGCAGTGTAAGGGGCGTCAAAGAGACCCAGTACTTC
TRBJ1-5 . TRBV6-1 . CASSEVDTSHQPQHF TGTGCCAGCAGTGAGGTCGACACGAGTCATCAGCCCCAGCATTTT
TRBJ1-3 . TRBV11-3 . CATREDFGITICF TGTGCCACCCGGGAGGACTTTGGAATCACCATATGTTTT
TRBJ1-5 . TRBV24-1 many CATSDSRGAGEYQPQHF TGTGCCACCAGTGATTCGCGAGGGGCAGGGGAATATCAGCCCCAGCATTTT
TRBJ2-3 . TRBV6-5 . CASSHPETGTQYF TGTGCCAGCAGTCACCCCGAGACAGGTACGCAGTATTTT
TRBJ2-5 TRBD1 TRBV5-1 . CASSPTGGPKTQYF TGCGCCAGCAGTCCGACAGGGGGCCCAAAGACCCAGTACTTC
TRBJ2-3 . TRBV4-3 . CTSSQSRGRYTDTQYF TGCACCAGCAGCCAATCACGGGGGAGATACACAGATACGCAGTATTTT
TRBJ1-3 . TRBV11-1 . CACSGSVGARTGNTIYF TGTGCCTGCAGCGGGAGCGTGGGGGCCCGCACTGGAAACACCATATATTTT
TRBJ2-4 TRBD2 TRBV7-8 . CATSLAGSFGNIQYF TGTGCCACCAGCCTAGCGGGAAGTTTCGGAAACATTCAGTACTTC
TRBJ2-2 . TRBV6-2/TRBV6-3 . CASSYTQQRVYTGELFF TGTGCCAGCAGTTACACTCAACAGAGGGTCTACACCGGGGAGCTGTTTTTT
TRBJ1-2 TRBD1 TRBV29-1 . CSGGQGDYVYAF TGCAGCGGCGGACAGGGGGACTATGTCTACGCCTTC
TRBJ1-4 TRBD1 TRBV6-2/TRBV6-3 many CASSKGQGGEKLFF TGTGCCAGCAGCAAGGGACAGGGAGGTGAAAAACTGTTTTTT
TRBJ1-2 TRBD1 TRBV6-1 . CASSTTDRVDDYTF TGTGCCAGCAGCACAACCGACAGGGTTGATGACTACACCTTC
TRBJ1-1 . TRBV20-1 many CSASGDANTEAFF TGCAGTGCTTCCGGGGACGCGAACACTGAAGCTTTCTTT
TRBJ2-1 . TRBV20-1 . CSTLTPLGVQFF TGCAGTACTCTGACCCCCTTGGGGGTGCAGTTCTTC
TRBJ2-7 . TRBV11-3 . CASSLYRGTYEQYF TGTGCCAGCAGCTTATATAGGGGTACCTACGAGCAGTACTTC
TRBJ1-5 . TRBV11-2 . CVSSLEGGQAQHF TGTGTCAGCAGCTTGGAGGGAGGCCAGGCCCAGCATTTT
TRBJ2-1 . TRBV20-1 . CSAQNGLYNELFF TGCAGTGCTCAGAACGGTCTTTACAATGAGCTGTTCTTC
TRBJ2-7 . TRBV11-3 once CASSLDYSARELYF TGTGCCAGCAGCTTGGACTATTCAGCTAGAGAGCTGTACTTC
TRBJ2-4 . TRBV28 . CASSPQQDTKNIQYF TGTGCCAGCAGTCCTCAACAGGACACCAAAAACATTCAGTACTTC
TRBJ1-2 . TRBV11-2 . CASSLGIGFNYGYSF TGTGCCAGCAGCTTAGGAATAGGATTTAACTATGGCTACAGCTTC
TRBJ1-5 TRBD1 TRBV20-1 . CSALVVDRALTRDQPQHF TGCAGTGCCCTAGTTGTGGACAGGGCTCTAACTCGAGATCAGCCCCAGCATTTT
TRBJ1-5 . TRBV4-1 . CASSFVEDLSNQPQHF TGCGCCAGCAGCTTCGTCGAGGATTTGAGCAATCAGCCCCAGCATTTT
TRBJ2-1 . TRBV2 . CASRLVLADFYRNNEQFF TGTGCCAGCCGTTTAGTTTTAGCGGACTTCTATAGGAACAATGAGCAGTTCTTC
TRBJ2-3 . TRBV11-2 . CASSAAGMATDTQYF TGTGCCAGCAGCGCCGCCGGGATGGCCACAGATACGCAGTATTTC
TRBJ1-2 . TRBV11-2 . CAGSALRGGGYTF TGTGCCGGCAGCGCCCTCAGAGGTGGTGGCTACACCTTC
TRBJ1-4 . TRBV11-2 . CASSRVTGYDEKLFF TGTGCCAGCAGTCGAGTTACAGGATACGATGAAAAACTGTTTTTT
TRBJ1-1 . TRBV29-1 . CSVEGKAGNAEAFF TGCAGCGTTGAAGGGAAAGCAGGGAACGCTGAAGCTTTCTTC